The following is a T cell receptor beta chain sequence with its context. This specimen belongs to a study of blood T cells in healthy people across ages. PCR was performed a second time for roughly 6 to 12 cycles using a sample-barcoded 5' primer and a J-beta primer mix. TCRdb re-called the 5' RACE reads with MiXCR, one entry per CDR3 protein. The table has about a million distinct CDR3 sequences, roughly half seen once. V lost 7 bases to trimming and J lost 3 bases; unmatched junction nucleotides: 9. The germline CDR1 and CDR2 sequences are SNHLY and FYNNEI. CDR3 length: 14 residues. Sequenced sample: blood. The chain uses TRBV2 and TRBJ2-7; 7 bases map to TRBD1. The source is a woman between 55 and 75 years old in good health. The CDR3 region has the DNA TGTGCCAGCAAAGCCGACAGGGTCGACTACGAGCAGTACTTC. Protein product: CASKADRVDYEQYF.